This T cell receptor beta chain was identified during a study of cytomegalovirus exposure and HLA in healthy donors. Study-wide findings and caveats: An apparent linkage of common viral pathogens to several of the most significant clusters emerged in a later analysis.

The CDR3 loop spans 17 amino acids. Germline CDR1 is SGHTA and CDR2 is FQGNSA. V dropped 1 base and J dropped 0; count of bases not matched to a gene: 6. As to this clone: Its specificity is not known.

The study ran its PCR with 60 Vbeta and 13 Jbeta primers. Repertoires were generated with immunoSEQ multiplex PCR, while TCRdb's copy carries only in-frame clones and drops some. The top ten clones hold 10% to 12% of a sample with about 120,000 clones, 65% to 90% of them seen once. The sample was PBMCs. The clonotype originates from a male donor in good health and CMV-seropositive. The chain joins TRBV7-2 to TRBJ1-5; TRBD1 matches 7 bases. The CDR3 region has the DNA TGTGCCAGCAGCTTAGGAGGACAGGCGTTTAGCAATCAGCCCCAGCATTTT. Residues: CASSLGGQAFSNQPQHF.